The source of this T cell receptor (beta chain) is a study of T cells in Graves' hyperthyroidism and ophthalmopathy. Study observations and caveats: Among clonotypes expanded in thyroid above 0.001, most were also found in blood. Ophthalmopathy, which appeared later, was predicted by the model a median around 6.5 months before onset.

The authors took PBMCs from 8 to 10 ml fresh peripheral blood. Researchers took RNA transcripts and amplified the TCR beta CDR3 regions from them. HTBI primers were the set used in a first-round RT-PCR of the TCR CDR3. TCRdb analysed the multiplex PCR reads with MiXCR anew, one entry per CDR3 protein. The sample has a few hundred thousand distinct CDR3 sequences, roughly an eighth seen once. V was pared by 3 bases and J by 3 bases, with 17 bases between. The CDR3 contains 16 residues. Germline V gene sequence: CDR1 LNHNV, CDR2 YYDKDF (reference sequence). This clonotype was found many times. The antigen is unknown.

This sequence joins TRBV15 and TRBJ1-1; D possibly corresponds to TRBD1 (6 bases). This TCR came from a woman between 40 and 50 years old with Graves' ophthalmopathy. Sample: blood. The CDR3 DNA is TGTGCCACCAGCAGTTACCGACAGGTCGGGGACACTGAAGCTTTCTTT. Protein sequence: CATSSYRQVGDTEAFF.